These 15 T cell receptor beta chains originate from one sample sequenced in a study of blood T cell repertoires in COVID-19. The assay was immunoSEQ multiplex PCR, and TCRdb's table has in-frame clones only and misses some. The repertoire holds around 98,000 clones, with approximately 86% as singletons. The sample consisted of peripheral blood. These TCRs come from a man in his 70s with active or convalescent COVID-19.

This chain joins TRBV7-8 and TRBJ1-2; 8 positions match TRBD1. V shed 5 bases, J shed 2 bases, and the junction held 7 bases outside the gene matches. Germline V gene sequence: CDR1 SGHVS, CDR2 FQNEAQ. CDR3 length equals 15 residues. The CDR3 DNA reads TGTGCCAGCAGCCCCCTGGGACAGGAGAACTATGGCTACACCTTC. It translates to CASSPLGQENYGYTF.

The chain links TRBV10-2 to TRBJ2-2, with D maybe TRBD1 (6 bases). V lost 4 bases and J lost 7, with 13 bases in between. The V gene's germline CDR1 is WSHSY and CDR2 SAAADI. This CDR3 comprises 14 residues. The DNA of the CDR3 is TGCGCCAGCAGTGCGACAGGTGGAGTCGGGGAGCTGTTTTTT. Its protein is CASSATGGVGELFF.

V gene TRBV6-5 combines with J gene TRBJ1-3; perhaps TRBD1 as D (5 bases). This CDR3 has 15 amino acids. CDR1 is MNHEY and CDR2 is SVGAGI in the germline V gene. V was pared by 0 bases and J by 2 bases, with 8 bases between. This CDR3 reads CASSYSGAPGNTIYF. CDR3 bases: TGTGCCAGCAGTTACTCAGGGGCACCTGGAAACACCATATATTTT.

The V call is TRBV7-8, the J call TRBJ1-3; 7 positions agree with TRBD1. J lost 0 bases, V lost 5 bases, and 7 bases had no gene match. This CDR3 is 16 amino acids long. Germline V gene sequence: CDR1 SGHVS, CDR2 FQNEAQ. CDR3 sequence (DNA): TGTGCCAGCAGCCACCAGGGACAGTCCTCTGGAAACACCATATATTTT. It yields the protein CASSHQGQSSGNTIYF.

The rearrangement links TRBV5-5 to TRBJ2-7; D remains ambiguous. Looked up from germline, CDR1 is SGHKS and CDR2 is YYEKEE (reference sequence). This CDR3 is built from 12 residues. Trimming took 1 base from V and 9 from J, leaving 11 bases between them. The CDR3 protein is CASSLREVGQYF. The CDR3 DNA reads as TGTGCCAGCAGCTTGCGAGAGGTTGGGCAGTACTTC.

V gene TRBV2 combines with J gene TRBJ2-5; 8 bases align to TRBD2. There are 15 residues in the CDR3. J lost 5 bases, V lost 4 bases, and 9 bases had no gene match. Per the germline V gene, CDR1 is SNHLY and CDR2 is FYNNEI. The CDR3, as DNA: TGTGCCAGCAGTGTGCGGAAAAGCGGGGGCGAGACCCAGTACTTC. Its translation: CASSVRKSGGETQYF.

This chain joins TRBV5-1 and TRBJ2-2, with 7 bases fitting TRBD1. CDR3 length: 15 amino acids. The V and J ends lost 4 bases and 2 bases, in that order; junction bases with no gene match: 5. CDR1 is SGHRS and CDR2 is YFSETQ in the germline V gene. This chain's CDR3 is CASSPGQTNTGELFF. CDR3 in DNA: TGCGCCAGCAGCCCGGGACAGACTAACACCGGGGAGCTGTTTTTT.

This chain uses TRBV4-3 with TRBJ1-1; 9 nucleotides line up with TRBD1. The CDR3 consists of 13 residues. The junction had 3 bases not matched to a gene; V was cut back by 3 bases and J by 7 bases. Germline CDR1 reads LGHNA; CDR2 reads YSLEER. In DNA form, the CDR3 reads TGCGCCAGCAGCCACGGACAGGGGAGTGAAGCTTTCTTT. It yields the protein CASSHGQGSEAFF.

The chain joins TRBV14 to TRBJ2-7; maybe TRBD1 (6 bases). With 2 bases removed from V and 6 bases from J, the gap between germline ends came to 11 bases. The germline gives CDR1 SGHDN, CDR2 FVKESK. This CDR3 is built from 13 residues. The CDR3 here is CASSQQRGGEQYF. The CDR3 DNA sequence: TGTGCCAGCAGCCAACAACGAGGGGGCGAGCAGTACTTC.

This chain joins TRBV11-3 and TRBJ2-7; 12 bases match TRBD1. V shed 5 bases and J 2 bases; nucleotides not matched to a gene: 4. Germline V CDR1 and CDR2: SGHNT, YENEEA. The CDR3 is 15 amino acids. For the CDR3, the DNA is TGTGCCAGCAGCCGGGGGACAGGGGGCACCTACGAGCAGTACTTC. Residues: CASSRGTGGTYEQYF.

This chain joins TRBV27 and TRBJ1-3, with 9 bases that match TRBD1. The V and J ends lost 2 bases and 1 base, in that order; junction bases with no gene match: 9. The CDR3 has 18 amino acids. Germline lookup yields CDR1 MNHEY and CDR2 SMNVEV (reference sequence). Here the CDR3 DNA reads TGTGCCAGCAGTTTAAGAGGGACAGGGCATTTGTCTGGAAACACCATATATTTT. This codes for CASSLRGTGHLSGNTIYF.

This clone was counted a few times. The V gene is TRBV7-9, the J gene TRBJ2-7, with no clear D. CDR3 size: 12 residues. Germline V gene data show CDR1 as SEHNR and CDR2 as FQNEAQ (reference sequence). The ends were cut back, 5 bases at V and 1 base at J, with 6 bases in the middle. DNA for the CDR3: TGTGCCAGCAGCCGAGGATCCTACGAGCAGTACTTC. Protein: CASSRGSYEQYF.

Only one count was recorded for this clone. The DNA for the CDR3 is TGTGCCTGGAAACAGGGTGGGGGCTACACCTTC. The encoded protein is CAWKQGGGYTF. This chain links TRBV30 with TRBJ1-2; perhaps TRBD1 as D (6 bases). The CDR3 consists of 11 residues. CDR1 is GTSNPN, CDR2 SVGIG, per germline (reference sequence). V lost 4 bases and J lost 8, with 11 bases in between.

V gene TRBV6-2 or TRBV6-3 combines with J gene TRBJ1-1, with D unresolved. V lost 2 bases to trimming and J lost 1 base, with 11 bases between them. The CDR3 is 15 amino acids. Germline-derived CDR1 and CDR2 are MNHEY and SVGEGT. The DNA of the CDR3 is TGTGCCAGCAGTTACCTGGGAGTCTCGAACACTGAAGCTTTCTTT. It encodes CASSYLGVSNTEAFF.

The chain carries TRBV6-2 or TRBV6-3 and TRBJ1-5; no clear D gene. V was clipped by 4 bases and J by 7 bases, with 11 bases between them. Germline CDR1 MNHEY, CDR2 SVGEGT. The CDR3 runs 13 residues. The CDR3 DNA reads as TGTGCCAGCAGTTCGGCCGGGTGGCAGCCCCAGCATTTT. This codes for CASSSAGWQPQHF.